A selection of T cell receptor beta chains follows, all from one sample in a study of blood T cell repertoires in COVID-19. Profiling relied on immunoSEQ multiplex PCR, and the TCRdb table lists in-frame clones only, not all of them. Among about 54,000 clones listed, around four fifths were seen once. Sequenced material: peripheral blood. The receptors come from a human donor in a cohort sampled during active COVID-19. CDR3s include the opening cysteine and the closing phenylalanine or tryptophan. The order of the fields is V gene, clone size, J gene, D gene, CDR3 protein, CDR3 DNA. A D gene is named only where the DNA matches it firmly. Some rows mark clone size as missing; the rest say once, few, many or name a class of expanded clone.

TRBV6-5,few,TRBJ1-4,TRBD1,CASTQGAATNEKLFF,TGTGCCAGCACGCAGGGGGCAGCAACTAATGAAAAACTGTTTTTT
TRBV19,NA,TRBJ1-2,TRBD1,CASSMRTGGHYGYTF,TGTGCCAGTAGTATGAGGACAGGGGGGCACTATGGCTACACCTTC
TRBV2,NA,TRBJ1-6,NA,CASKPRAGAYNSPLHF,TGTGCCAGCAAACCCAGAGCGGGGGCCTATAATTCACCCCTCCACTTT
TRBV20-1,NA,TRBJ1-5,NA,CSASSRGHGNQPQHF,TGCAGTGCTAGTAGCAGGGGCCATGGCAATCAGCCCCAGCATTTT
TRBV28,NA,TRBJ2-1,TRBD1,CASQPTGTGLYNEQFF,TGTGCCAGCCAACCCACCGGGACAGGGTTATACAATGAGCAGTTCTTC
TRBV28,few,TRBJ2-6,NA,CASSPPGLTTSGANVLTF,TGTGCCAGCAGTCCACCGGGACTGACAACCTCTGGGGCCAACGTCCTGACTTTC
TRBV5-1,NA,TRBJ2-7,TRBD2,CASSLASGGADEQYF,TGCGCCAGCAGCTTGGCGAGCGGGGGGGCTGACGAGCAGTACTTC
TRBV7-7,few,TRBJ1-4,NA,CASSAGGSPNEKLFF,TGTGCCAGCAGCGCCGGCGGGAGCCCGAATGAAAAACTGTTTTTT
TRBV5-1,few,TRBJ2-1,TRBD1,CASSAGQGALHEQFF,TGCGCCAGCAGCGCCGGACAGGGGGCTTTACATGAGCAGTTCTTC
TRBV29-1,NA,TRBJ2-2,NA,CSVDEEDSFSGELFF,TGCAGCGTTGACGAGGAGGACTCCTTCTCGGGGGAGCTGTTTTTT
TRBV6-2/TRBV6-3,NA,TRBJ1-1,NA,CASSRGWAQAFF,TGTGCCAGCAGCCGAGGGTGGGCCCAAGCTTTCTTT
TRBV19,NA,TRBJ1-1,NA,CASTDQGYSATEAFF,TGTGCCAGTACAGATCAGGGATACTCCGCCACTGAAGCTTTCTTT
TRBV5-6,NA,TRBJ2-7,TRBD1,CASSLAGQRQYF,TGTGCCAGCAGCTTGGCGGGACAGAGGCAGTACTTC
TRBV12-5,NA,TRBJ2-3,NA,CASGRQATTDTQYF,TGTGCTAGTGGCCGACAGGCTACCACAGATACGCAGTATTTT
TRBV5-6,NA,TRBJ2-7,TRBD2,CASSAKGRGSSYEQYF,TGTGCCAGCAGCGCCAAGGGGCGGGGGTCCTCCTACGAGCAGTACTTC
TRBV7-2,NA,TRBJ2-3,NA,CASSFLPSTDTQYF,TGTGCCAGCAGCTTCCTTCCTAGCACAGATACGCAGTATTTT
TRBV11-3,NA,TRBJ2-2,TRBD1,CASSLRTGITGELFF,TGTGCCAGCAGCTTGAGGACAGGGATCACCGGGGAGCTGTTTTTT
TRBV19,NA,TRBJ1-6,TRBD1,CASSARTGGNSPLHF,TGTGCCAGTAGTGCCCGGACAGGGGGAAATTCACCCCTCCACTTT
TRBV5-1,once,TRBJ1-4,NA,CASSLGRGRREKLFF,TGCGCCAGCAGCTTGGGCAGGGGCAGGAGGGAAAAACTGTTTTTT
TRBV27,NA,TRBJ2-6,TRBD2,CASSRGLAASSGANVLTF,TGTGCCAGCAGTCGGGGACTAGCGGCAAGCTCTGGGGCCAACGTCCTGACTTTC